This T cell receptor (beta chain) appears in the sequencing data of a study of identical twins. TCRdb reanalysed the 5' RACE reads using MiXCR and keeps one entry per CDR3 protein. The data show some 1,600,000 distinct CDR3 sequences, about 32% seen once. Trimming cost V 2 bases and J 7 bases; bases outside gene matches: 4. Germline-derived CDR1 and CDR2 are MNHEY and SVGAGI. The CDR3 is made up of 13 amino acids. The chain couples TRBV6-5 to TRBJ2-7; 8 bases agree with TRBD1. The TCR sequence derives from a newborn girl in good health. Sequenced input: cord blood. CDR3 protein: CASSYQGAIEQYF. In nucleotides, the CDR3 is TGTGCCAGCAGTTACCAGGGGGCGATTGAGCAGTACTTC.